Listed here is a single T cell receptor beta chain. The target antigen is unknown. The source of the sample is a study of monozygotic twins with cystic fibrosis. Findings and caveats of the study: Monozygotic CF twins shared more identical nucleotide clonotypes than unrelated patients. Clonality was generally low (median roughly 0.01), higher in the most severe patients. J usage was most co-twin-similar in 8 of 16 pairs, V in 13. Shared CDR3 numbers were not associated with age, concordance or severity.

The protocol was immunoSEQ multiplex PCR, while the TCRdb copy is restricted to in-frame clones and leaves out a portion. The data hold 20,000 to 25,000 clones, with 97% observed a single time. Unmatched junction bases numbered 7, after V lost 2 bases and J lost 7 bases. The length of the CDR3 is 15 residues. Per germline, CDR1 SGHTA and CDR2 FQGNSA. V gene TRBV7-2 combines with J gene TRBJ2-2; 7 nucleotides match TRBD2. Sequenced sample: blood. This receptor was obtained from a girl aged 5-17 years with cystic fibrosis. CDR3 DNA: TGTGCCAGCAGCTTATTCAGGGAGGGCCTCGGGGAGCTGTTTTTT. It translates to CASSLFREGLGELFF.